This is a list of T cell receptor beta chains from one sample in a study of cytomegalovirus exposure and HLA in healthy donors. TCRdb's copy holds only in-frame clones and misses some; the assay was immunoSEQ multiplex PCR. The sample lists under 200,000 clones; just over 75% were seen once. Sequencing input: PBMCs. Receptors were obtained from a man between 40 and 49 years old in good health and CMV-seronegative. The CDR3 runs from the conserved cysteine through the conserved F or W. A D gene is named only where the DNA matches it firmly. Clone size is not always given. Where it is, it says once, few, many or a class for expanded clones.

length: 15; D: TRBD1; V: TRBV27; size: NA; J: TRBJ1-2; DNA: TGTGCCAGCAGTTTGACAGGGCTACTCTACTATGGCTACACCTTC; CDR3: CASSLTGLLYYGYTF
length: 14; D: TRBD2; V: TRBV19; size: NA; J: TRBJ2-3; DNA: TGTGCCAGTAGACCTAGCGGGAGATTAGATACGCAGTATTTT; CDR3: CASRPSGRLDTQYF
length: 14; D: TRBD1; V: TRBV27; size: NA; J: TRBJ1-1; DNA: TGTGCCAGCAGACTTACAGGGGCATACACTGAAGCTTTCTTT; CDR3: CASRLTGAYTEAFF
length: 12; D: NA; V: TRBV18; size: NA; J: TRBJ2-7; DNA: TGTGCCAGCACTGGAGGGATGGGTGAGCAGTACTTC; CDR3: CASTGGMGEQYF
length: 16; D: TRBD1; V: TRBV9; size: once; J: TRBJ1-5; DNA: TGTGCCAGCAGTCGGGGGGCAGGGGGCAACAATCAGCCCCAGCATTTT; CDR3: CASSRGAGGNNQPQHF
length: 13; D: NA; V: TRBV30; size: NA; J: TRBJ2-5; DNA: TGTGCCTGGAGTGAAGACAGAAAAGAGACCCAGTACTTC; CDR3: CAWSEDRKETQYF
length: 16; D: NA; V: TRBV4-1; size: NA; J: TRBJ1-2; DNA: TGCGCCAGCAGATTGGGACACCAGGTCCTCCGTGGTGGCTACACCTTC; CDR3: CASRLGHQVLRGGYTF
length: 16; D: TRBD2; V: TRBV5-1; size: few; J: TRBJ2-7; DNA: TGCGCCAGCAGTAACCGGGGGGACGCCTCTCTCTACGAGCAGTACTTC; CDR3: CASSNRGDASLYEQYF
length: 16; D: NA; V: TRBV6-1; size: NA; J: TRBJ2-5; DNA: TGTGCCAGCAGTGAAACCGGGACTTTGATGGAAGAGACCCAGTACTTC; CDR3: CASSETGTLMEETQYF
length: 12; D: TRBD1; V: TRBV9; size: few; J: TRBJ1-1; DNA: TGTGCCAGCAGCCCTCGGACAGGGTGGGCTTTCTTT; CDR3: CASSPRTGWAFF
length: 15; D: NA; V: TRBV7-9; size: NA; J: TRBJ1-4; DNA: TGTGCCAGCAGCTCCCTGGGGCCACCCATAGAAAAACTGTTTTTT; CDR3: CASSSLGPPIEKLFF
length: 16; D: NA; V: TRBV2; size: once; J: TRBJ2-2; DNA: TGTGCCAGCAGTGAAGCGTACAGGGCGGGCACCGGGGAGCTGTTTTTT; CDR3: CASSEAYRAGTGELFF
length: 13; D: TRBD1; V: TRBV27; size: few; J: TRBJ1-4; DNA: TGTGCCAGCAGTGCAGGGGGTACAGAAAAACTGTTTTTT; CDR3: CASSAGGTEKLFF
length: 14; D: NA; V: TRBV27; size: NA; J: TRBJ2-5; DNA: TGTGCCAGCAGTCCCGTGGGTCGGGAAGAGACCCAGTACTTC; CDR3: CASSPVGREETQYF
length: 15; D: NA; V: TRBV11-2; size: once; J: TRBJ2-5; DNA: TGTGCCAGCAGCCCAGGGGCAGGGTACCAAGAGACCCAGTACTTC; CDR3: CASSPGAGYQETQYF
length: 15; D: TRBD2; V: TRBV7-7; size: NA; J: TRBJ2-5; DNA: TGTGCCAGCAGCCGGGGGACTACCTTTGGGGAGACCCAGTACTTC; CDR3: CASSRGTTFGETQYF
length: 15; D: NA; V: TRBV5-1; size: NA; J: TRBJ2-1; DNA: TGCGCCAGCAGCTTGGTCGCGGGGGCCGGTAATGAGCAGTTCTTC; CDR3: CASSLVAGAGNEQFF
length: 13; D: NA; V: TRBV6-5; size: NA; J: TRBJ1-1; DNA: TGTGCCAGCAACTGGGGGGTGAACACTGAAGCTTTCTTT; CDR3: CASNWGVNTEAFF
length: 17; D: TRBD1; V: TRBV5-4; size: NA; J: TRBJ1-2; DNA: TGTGCCAGCAGCCCAAGGACAGGAACCCCTTTCAACTATGGCTACACCTTC; CDR3: CASSPRTGTPFNYGYTF
length: 15; D: TRBD1; V: TRBV29-1; size: NA; J: TRBJ2-5; DNA: TGCAGCGTTTCACCCAGACAGGGACAACAAGAGACCCAGTACTTC; CDR3: CSVSPRQGQQETQYF
length: 15; D: TRBD2; V: TRBV5-1; size: NA; J: TRBJ2-3; DNA: TGCGCCAGCAGCTTGGGGGAACTAGCGGGAGGTCCGCAGTATTTT; CDR3: CASSLGELAGGPQYF
length: 15; D: TRBD1; V: TRBV28; size: few; J: TRBJ2-7; DNA: TGTGCCAGCAACCCTTCGACAGGGGGTTCGGAAAGGTCGTACTTC; CDR3: CASNPSTGGSERSYF
length: 11; D: NA; V: TRBV5-1; size: once; J: TRBJ2-5; DNA: TGCGCCAGCAGCTTGCAGGAGACCCAGTACTTC; CDR3: CASSLQETQYF
length: 18; D: TRBD1; V: TRBV28; size: NA; J: TRBJ1-5; DNA: TGTGCCAGCAGTTTATCCCATGGACAGGGTAAAGGGGATCAGCCCCAGCATTTT; CDR3: CASSLSHGQGKGDQPQHF
length: 14; D: TRBD1; V: TRBV29-1; size: NA; J: TRBJ2-3; DNA: TGCAGCGTTGTAGGGACAGGCTATGAAGATACGCAGTATTTT; CDR3: CSVVGTGYEDTQYF
length: 15; D: TRBD2; V: TRBV19; size: NA; J: TRBJ2-2; DNA: TGTGCCAGCGGACTAGCGGGTCCTTACACCGGGGAGCTGTTTTTT; CDR3: CASGLAGPYTGELFF
length: 13; D: TRBD1; V: TRBV19; size: NA; J: TRBJ1-2; DNA: TGTGCCAGTTACGGACAGGGGGCTTATGGCTACACCTTC; CDR3: CASYGQGAYGYTF
length: 15; D: NA; V: TRBV5-8; size: NA; J: TRBJ1-6; DNA: TGTGCCAGCAGCTTGTTAATCGAGAGAGATTCACCCCTCCACTTT; CDR3: CASSLLIERDSPLHF
length: 14; D: NA; V: TRBV7-3; size: few; J: TRBJ2-3; DNA: TGTGCCAGCAGCTCAGGGGTTCTCGGAGATACGCAGTATTTT; CDR3: CASSSGVLGDTQYF
length: 14; D: TRBD1; V: TRBV2; size: NA; J: TRBJ1-2; DNA: TGTGCCAGCAGTGAGGGCCAGGGGGCAGGAGGCTACACCTTC; CDR3: CASSEGQGAGGYTF
length: 15; D: NA; V: TRBV2; size: NA; J: TRBJ1-2; DNA: TGTGCCAGCAGTGTTGTGAAGGGAGGAAACTATGGCTACACCTTC; CDR3: CASSVVKGGNYGYTF
length: 13; D: NA; V: TRBV6-1; size: NA; J: TRBJ2-2; DNA: TGTGCCAGCAGTGCTACAGGGACCGGGGAGCTGTTTTTT; CDR3: CASSATGTGELFF
length: 15; D: TRBD1; V: TRBV19; size: NA; J: TRBJ1-4; DNA: TGTGCCAGTAGTACGAAGACAGGGGAGAATGAAAAACTGTTTTTT; CDR3: CASSTKTGENEKLFF
length: 14; D: NA; V: TRBV10-3; size: NA; J: TRBJ1-3; DNA: TGTGCCATCAGGGGGGACTTGGCCGGAAACACCATATATTTT; CDR3: CAIRGDLAGNTIYF
length: 14; D: NA; V: TRBV18; size: NA; J: TRBJ1-1; DNA: TGTGCCAGCTCACCGCAGGGTGAGATCACTGAAGCTTTCTTT; CDR3: CASSPQGEITEAFF
length: 15; D: NA; V: TRBV5-5; size: NA; J: TRBJ1-4; DNA: TGTGCCACCGCAAAATATCCCGACCGGGATGAAAAACTGTTTTTT; CDR3: CATAKYPDRDEKLFF
length: 12; D: NA; V: TRBV9; size: NA; J: TRBJ2-1; DNA: TGTGCCAGCAGCGCGGACTCCAATGAGCAGTTCTTC; CDR3: CASSADSNEQFF
length: 15; D: NA; V: TRBV19; size: NA; J: TRBJ2-1; DNA: TGTGCCAGTAGTGCGGGGGCGGGGCCCTACAATGAGCAGTTCTTC; CDR3: CASSAGAGPYNEQFF
length: 15; D: NA; V: TRBV6-5; size: NA; J: TRBJ1-2; DNA: TGTGCCAGCAGTCCTGAGACAGAGATCAGCTATGGCTACACCTTC; CDR3: CASSPETEISYGYTF
length: 16; D: TRBD2; V: TRBV5-6; size: NA; J: TRBJ2-5; DNA: TGTGCCAGCAGCTTGGACGTAGCGGGAGGGCCGGGGACCCAGTACTTC; CDR3: CASSLDVAGGPGTQYF